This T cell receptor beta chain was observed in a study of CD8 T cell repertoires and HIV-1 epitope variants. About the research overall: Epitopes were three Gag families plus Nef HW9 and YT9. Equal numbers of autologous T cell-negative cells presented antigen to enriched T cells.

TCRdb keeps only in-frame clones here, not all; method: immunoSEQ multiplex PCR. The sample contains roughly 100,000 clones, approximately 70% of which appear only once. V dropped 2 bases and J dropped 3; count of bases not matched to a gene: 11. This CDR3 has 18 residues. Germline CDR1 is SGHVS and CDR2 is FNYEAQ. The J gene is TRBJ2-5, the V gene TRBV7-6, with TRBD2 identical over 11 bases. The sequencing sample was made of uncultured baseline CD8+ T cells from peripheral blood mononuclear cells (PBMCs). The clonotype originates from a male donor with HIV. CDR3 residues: CASSLQGSSGGFKETQYF. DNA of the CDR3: TGTGCCAGCAGCTTACAGGGATCTAGCGGGGGGTTTAAAGAGACCCAGTACTTC.